Below are 30 T cell receptor beta chains sequenced from a single sample in a study of graft-versus-host responses after intestinal transplantation. The repertoire was sequenced with immunoSEQ multiplex PCR; TCRdb's copy has only in-frame clones and lacks some. The repertoire holds 86,000 or so clones, with 90% to 95% as singletons. For these TCRs, the target antigens are not known. The sequenced sample was unstimulated CD8+ T cells sorted from spleen or lymph node cells, obtained before intestinal transplant. These TCRs come from a human donor who received an intestinal transplant.

The CDR3 sequence is CASSQFADRTDNQPQHF. In DNA form, the CDR3 reads TGCGCCAGCAGCCAATTTGCGGACAGGACGGACAATCAGCCCCAGCATTTT. This chain connects TRBV4-1 to TRBJ1-5, with TRBD1 matching over 7 bases. Unmatched junction bases numbered 10, after V lost 2 bases and J lost 3 bases. CDR3 length: 17 residues. Per the germline V gene, CDR1 is MGHRA and CDR2 is YSYEKL.

The chain has TRBV27 and TRBJ2-1, with 10 bases that match TRBD2. Germline values: CDR1 MNHEY, CDR2 SMNVEV (reference sequence). The V and J ends lost 5 bases and 4 bases, in that order; junction bases with no gene match: 5. The CDR3 runs to 15 residues. The CDR3 sequence: CASSGGLASYNEQFF. The DNA for the CDR3 is TGTGCCAGCAGTGGGGGACTAGCGTCTTACAATGAGCAGTTCTTC.

The CDR3 loop reads CSASGEETQYF. CDR3 coding DNA: TGCAGTGCTAGCGGTGAAGAGACCCAGTACTTC. V usage is TRBV20-1 and J usage is TRBJ2-5; D call uncertain. Germline V lookup: CDR1 DFQATT, CDR2 SNEGSKA (reference sequence). The germline V and J ends were trimmed by 3 bases and 3 bases, with 5 bases remaining between them. This CDR3 is 11 amino acids long.

This clone appeared once. The V and J genes are TRBV11-2 and TRBJ2-7; D possibly corresponds to TRBD1 (5 bases). The CDR3 sequence is 14 residues long. The V gene lost 5 bases and the J gene lost 3 bases, with 14 bases spanning the gap. Germline CDR1 SGHAT, CDR2 FQNNGV. The CDR3 DNA follows: TGTGCCAGCAGCCTATCCACAGGATTCTACGAGCAGTACTTC. Translated, it gives CASSLSTGFYEQYF.

The chain combines TRBV28 with TRBJ2-5; 8 bases match TRBD2. CDR3 length equals 13 residues. Trimming cost V 3 bases and J 5 bases; bases outside gene matches: 2. The germline CDR1 and CDR2 sequences are MDHEN and SYDVKM. CDR3 nucleotide sequence: TGTGCCAGCAGTTTTAGCGGGGTTGAGACCCAGTACTTC. It is translated as CASSFSGVETQYF.

The chain couples TRBV18 to TRBJ2-7; possibly TRBD2 for D (7 bases). Trimming left V 3 bases short and J 5 bases short, with 17 bases between. CDR3 size: 15 residues. CDR1 and CDR2 from the germline V gene are KGHSH and LQKENI. The chain's CDR3 is CASSPGAGEGDEQYF. DNA for the CDR3: TGTGCCAGCTCACCCGGGGCAGGGGAGGGCGACGAGCAGTACTTC.

The rearrangement joins TRBV7-9 to TRBJ2-3; TRBD2 aligns across 10 bases. This CDR3 has 15 amino acids. Germline CDR1 SEHNR, CDR2 FQNEAQ (reference sequence). The trim removed 3 bases at V and 4 bases at J, leaving 4 bases unmatched. DNA for the CDR3: TGTGCCAGCAGCTTCAGCGGGGGGGCGTCAGATACGCAGTATTTT. As protein: CASSFSGGASDTQYF.

V gene TRBV4-1 combines with J gene TRBJ2-1; D remains ambiguous. V was pared by 5 bases and J by 1 base, with 9 bases between. CDR1 MGHRA and CDR2 YSYEKL come from the germline V gene. This CDR3 contains 14 residues. The CDR3 coding sequence is TGCGCCAGCAGCGGGTTGGGTTCCTACAATGAGCAGTTCTTC. Its protein product is CASSGLGSYNEQFF.

The chain employs TRBV2 and TRBJ2-7, with unresolved D. CDR1 SNHLY and CDR2 FYNNEI come from the germline V gene. With 4 bases removed from V and 2 bases from J, the gap between germline ends came to 18 bases. CDR3 length: 16 amino acids. The CDR3 nucleotides read TGTGCCAGCAGTGCTGTTTTCGGGTTCAGCCCCTACGAGCAGTACTTC. Protein sequence: CASSAVFGFSPYEQYF.

Here the CDR3 DNA reads TGTGCCAGCTCACCCAGACGGAGGGGGCCTGGAAACACCATATATTTT. The encoded protein is CASSPRRRGPGNTIYF. The V gene is TRBV18, the J gene TRBJ1-3; 7 bases match TRBD1. The CDR3 extends over 16 amino acids. With 3 bases clipped from V and 2 bases from J, the junction kept 7 bases outside the gene matches. Germline CDR1 and CDR2: KGHSH and LQKENI.

The CDR3 spells CASSLDSSSYNEQFF. For the CDR3, the DNA is TGTGCCAGCAGTTTAGACAGCAGCTCCTACAATGAGCAGTTCTTC. This chain joins TRBV27 and TRBJ2-1; weak D call: TRBD1 (5 bases). The CDR3 runs to 15 residues. V was trimmed by 2 bases and J by 0 bases, leaving 8 bases between them. Germline CDR1 is MNHEY and CDR2 is SMNVEV (reference sequence).

The V and J genes are TRBV7-2 and TRBJ2-3; 8 bases are a match to TRBD2. The CDR3 loop spans 19 amino acids. J lost 5 bases, V lost 4 bases, and 20 bases had no gene match. CDR1 and CDR2 from the germline V gene are SGHTA and FQGNSA. CDR3 region: CASSSPEGSAGVWEDTQYF. CDR3 DNA: TGTGCCAGCAGCTCCCCGGAGGGGTCAGCGGGAGTTTGGGAAGATACGCAGTATTTT.

This rearrangement joins TRBV7-9 to TRBJ2-7, with 7 positions matching TRBD1. The V segment lost 5 bases and the J segment 3 bases; nucleotides outside the gene matches: 7. CDR1 SEHNR and CDR2 FQNEAQ come from the germline V gene (reference sequence). The CDR3 covers 14 residues. The CDR3 DNA reads as TGTGCCAGCAGCGGAAACAGGGGCGGCTACGAGCAGTACTTC. Translated: CASSGNRGGYEQYF.

Of note for this clone: A single base is all that separates this from a far larger clone, so a read error is likely. It is likely a read error, because the conserved phenylalanine at the end of the CDR3 is missing. CDR3 bases: TGTGCCAGCAGCTTCTCCTACGGACAGGGCTATGGCTACACCTCC. Translated: CASSFSYGQGYGYTS. This chain connects TRBV7-2 to TRBJ1-2; the match to TRBD1 covers 8 bases. Unmatched junction bases numbered 7, after V lost 3 bases and J lost 4 bases. This CDR3 comprises 15 residues. CDR1 is SGHTA, CDR2 FQGNSA, per germline.

This clone appeared a few times. The chain links TRBV21-1 to TRBJ1-1. TRBV21-1 is an annotated pseudogene. This CDR3 region has 13 residues. CDR3 sequence: CASSKAGTAEAFF. The CDR3 DNA is TGTGCCAGCAGCAAAGCAGGGACGGCTGAAGCTTTCTTT.

The chain uses TRBV4-2 and TRBJ2-7; D is perhaps TRBD2 (6 bases). From germline, CDR1 is LGHNA and CDR2 YNFKEQ. The CDR3 is 15 residues long. Trimming took off 0 bases at V and 2 bases at J, with 11 bases between the two ends. DNA for the CDR3: TGTGCCAGCAGCCAAGAGGAGGGCGGGACCTACGAGCAGTACTTC. Translation gives CASSQEEGGTYEQYF.

This clone was counted once. The chain employs TRBV5-4 and TRBJ1-2, with TRBD1 matching 7 bases. Per the germline V gene, CDR1 is SGHNT and CDR2 is YYREEE (reference sequence). V shed 0 bases, J shed 0 bases, and the junction held 11 bases outside the gene matches. The CDR3 length is 18 residues. The CDR3 is CASSLDRQGPISNYGYTF. Written as DNA, the CDR3 is TGTGCCAGCAGCTTGGACCGACAGGGCCCTATTTCTAACTATGGCTACACCTTC.

V is TRBV6-1 and J is TRBJ1-2, with 7 bases lining up with TRBD1. The CDR3 sequence is 14 residues long. Germline lookup yields CDR1 MNHNS and CDR2 SASEGT. Trimming removed 6 bases from V and 7 bases from J; junction bases left unmatched: 11. DNA of the CDR3: TGTGCCAGCAGAAGGGTAGGGGGCGCCGGTGGCTACACCTTC. This codes for CASRRVGGAGGYTF.

This clone was counted a few times. The V and J genes are TRBV4-2 and TRBJ1-2; 10 positions match TRBD1. The germline CDR1 and CDR2 sequences are LGHNA and YNFKEQ. V lost 5 bases to trimming and J lost 7 bases; unmatched junction nucleotides: 1. CDR3 size: 12 residues. The CDR3 sequence: CASSGTGVGYTF. The CDR3 DNA reads TGTGCCAGCAGCGGGACAGGGGTTGGCTACACCTTC.

This clone was seen once. The chain is built from TRBV28 and TRBJ2-1; TRBD2 matches at 9 bases. CDR3 length: 16 amino acids. The ends lost 5 bases at V and 5 bases at J; junction bases unmatched: 10. Germline V gives CDR1 MDHEN, CDR2 SYDVKM. The CDR3 bases are TGTGCCAGCAGTCCCTGGACTAGCGCGACAAACAATGAGCAGTTCTTC. It translates to CASSPWTSATNNEQFF.

The chain uses TRBV9 and TRBJ1-1; no definite D call. Germline CDR1 SGDLS, CDR2 YYNGEE. CDR3 length: 12 amino acids. With 3 bases removed from V and 6 bases from J, the gap between germline ends came to 9 bases. CDR3 nucleotides: TGTGCCAGCAGCGCCGGATCCTCTGAAGCTTTCTTT. The encoded protein is CASSAGSSEAFF.

This clone came up once. V usage is TRBV27 and J usage is TRBJ1-2; D not resolved. Trimming took 4 bases from V and 8 from J, leaving 14 bases between them. The germline V gene encodes CDR1 MNHEY and CDR2 SMNVEV (reference sequence). The CDR3 length is 13 residues. CDR3 residues: CASSSTPPRGYTF. The CDR3 DNA sequence: TGTGCCAGCAGTTCAACCCCCCCCCGAGGCTACACCTTC.

This clone was counted a single time. The chain carries TRBV12-5 and TRBJ1-5; D gene ambiguous. Germline loops: CDR1 LGHNT, CDR2 FRNRAP. With 2 bases removed from V and 3 bases from J, the gap between germline ends came to 2 bases. The CDR3 is 12 amino acids. The CDR3 nucleotides are TGTGCTAGTGGTTTGAACAATCAGCCCCAGCATTTT. It translates to CASGLNNQPQHF.

CDR3 sequence: CASSLLEGDRQETQYF. The CDR3 nucleotides are TGTGCCAGCAGCCTACTTGAAGGAGACAGACAAGAGACCCAGTACTTC. The V gene is TRBV21-1, the J gene TRBJ2-5; the D call of TRBD1 is as the table states it, not checked on the DNA. TRBV21-1 is designated a pseudogene. CDR3 length: 16 amino acids.

The CDR3 loop is CASSEYRASMNTEAFF. For the CDR3, the DNA is TGTGCCAGCAGTGAGTATAGGGCGAGTATGAACACTGAAGCTTTCTTT. This chain joins TRBV2 and TRBJ1-1; D is unclear. Trimming removed 3 bases at V and 0 bases at J, with 14 bases between. The germline gives CDR1 SNHLY, CDR2 FYNNEI. This CDR3 is built from 16 residues.

This chain uses TRBV6-5 with TRBJ2-5, with D possibly called TRBD1 or TRBD2 (5 bases each). V was cut by 6 bases and J by 4 bases, with 15 bases left in between. From germline, CDR1 is MNHEY and CDR2 SVGAGI. This CDR3 region has 14 residues. The CDR3 loop is CASSMGPPLETQYF. CDR3 DNA: TGTGCCAGCAGCATGGGACCCCCTCTAGAGACCCAGTACTTC.

V is TRBV5-4 and J is TRBJ2-7, with 7 nucleotides matching TRBD2. Germline CDR1 reads SGHNT; CDR2 reads YYREEE (reference sequence). The CDR3 totals 13 residues. The junction had 8 bases not matched to a gene; V was cut back by 6 bases and J by 5 bases. The DNA of the CDR3 is TGTGCCAGCAACAATTGGGGGGGTGACGAGCAGTACTTC. It yields the protein CASNNWGGDEQYF.

This chain links TRBV7-9 with TRBJ2-1, with D uncertain. Germline V gives CDR1 SEHNR, CDR2 FQNEAQ (reference sequence). V gave up 3 bases and J gave up 4 bases, with 13 bases separating them. The CDR3 has 15 amino acids. The CDR3 reads CASSFWATLYNEQFF. The CDR3 coding sequence is TGTGCCAGCAGCTTCTGGGCTACTCTTTACAATGAGCAGTTCTTC.

This chain uses TRBV7-3 with TRBJ2-3; D ambiguous. Germline CDR1 SGHTA, CDR2 FQGTGA. V shed 4 bases and J shed 1 base, with 18 bases lying between them. The CDR3 spans 17 residues. CDR3 protein: CASSSNPGTEGTDTQYF. The CDR3 DNA sequence: TGTGCCAGCAGCTCAAACCCTGGAACCGAGGGCACAGATACGCAGTATTTT.

This chain uses TRBV6-5 with TRBJ1-1; D remains unclear. The V gene's germline CDR1 is MNHEY and CDR2 SVGAGI. The CDR3 totals 14 residues. V dropped 4 bases and J dropped 4 bases, with 13 bases sitting between them. CDR3 loop: CASSLTPAGTEAFF. CDR3 DNA: TGTGCCAGCAGTTTGACCCCGGCGGGCACTGAAGCTTTCTTT.